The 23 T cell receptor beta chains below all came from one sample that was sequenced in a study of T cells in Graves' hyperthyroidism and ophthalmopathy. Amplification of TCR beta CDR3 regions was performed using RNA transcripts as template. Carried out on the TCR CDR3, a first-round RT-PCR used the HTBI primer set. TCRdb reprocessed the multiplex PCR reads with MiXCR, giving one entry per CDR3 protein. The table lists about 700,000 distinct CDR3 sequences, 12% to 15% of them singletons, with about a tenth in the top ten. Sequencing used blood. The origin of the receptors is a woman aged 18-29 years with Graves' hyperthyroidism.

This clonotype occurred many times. The CDR3 region is CSASETAKNIQYF. The CDR3 nucleotides read TGCAGTGCTAGCGAAACAGCCAAAAACATTCAGTACTTC. The chain has TRBV20-1 and TRBJ2-4; D unresolved. Germline V CDR1 and CDR2: DFQATT, SNEGSKA (reference sequence). V was trimmed by 3 bases and J by 0 bases, leaving 6 bases between them. The CDR3 loop spans 13 amino acids.

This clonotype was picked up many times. CDR3 region: CASSLTPGQETQYF. The CDR3 DNA is TGTGCCAGCAGCTTAACCCCGGGCCAAGAGACCCAGTACTTC. V is TRBV7-2 and J is TRBJ2-5; D is undetermined. The CDR3 has 14 residues. The germline gives CDR1 SGHTA, CDR2 FQGNSA. The V gene lost 2 bases and the J gene lost 1 base, with 8 bases spanning the gap. The complete variable domain, with remaining parts taken from reference TRBV7-2 and TRBJ2-5, reads GAGVSQSPSNKVTEKGKDVELRCDPISGHTALYWYRQSLGQGLEFLIYFQGNSAPDKSGLPSDRFSAERTGGSVSTLTIQRTQQEDSAVYLCASSLTPGQETQYFGPGTRLLVL.

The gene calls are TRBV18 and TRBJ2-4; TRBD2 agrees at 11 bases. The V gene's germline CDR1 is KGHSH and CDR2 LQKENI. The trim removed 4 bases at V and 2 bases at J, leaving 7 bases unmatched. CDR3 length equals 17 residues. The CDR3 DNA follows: TGTGCCAGCTCACTCTCAACTAGCGGGAGTACCAAAAACATTCAGTACTTC. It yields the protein CASSLSTSGSTKNIQYF.

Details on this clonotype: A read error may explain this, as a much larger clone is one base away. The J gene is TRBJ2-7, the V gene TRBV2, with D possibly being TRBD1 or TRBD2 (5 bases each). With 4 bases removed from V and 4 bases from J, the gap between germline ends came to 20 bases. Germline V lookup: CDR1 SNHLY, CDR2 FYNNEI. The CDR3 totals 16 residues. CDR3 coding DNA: TGTGCCAGCAGTGCAGAAAACGATTACAGGAGGTACGAGCAGTACTTC. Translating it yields CASSAENDYRRYEQYF.

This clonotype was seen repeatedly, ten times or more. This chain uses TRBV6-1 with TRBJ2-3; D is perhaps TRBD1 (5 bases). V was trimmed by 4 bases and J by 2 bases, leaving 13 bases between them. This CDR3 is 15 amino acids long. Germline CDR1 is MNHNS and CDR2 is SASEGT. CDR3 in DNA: TGTGCCAGCAGTGGGACACCAACCTTCACAGATACGCAGTATTTT. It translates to CASSGTPTFTDTQYF.

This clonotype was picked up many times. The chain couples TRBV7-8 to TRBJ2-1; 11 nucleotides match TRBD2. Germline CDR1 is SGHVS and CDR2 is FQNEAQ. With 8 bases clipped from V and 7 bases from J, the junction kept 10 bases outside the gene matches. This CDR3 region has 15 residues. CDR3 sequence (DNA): TGTGCCAGCCGCCTACTAGCGGGAGATCCGAATGAGCAGTTCTTC. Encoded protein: CASRLLAGDPNEQFF.

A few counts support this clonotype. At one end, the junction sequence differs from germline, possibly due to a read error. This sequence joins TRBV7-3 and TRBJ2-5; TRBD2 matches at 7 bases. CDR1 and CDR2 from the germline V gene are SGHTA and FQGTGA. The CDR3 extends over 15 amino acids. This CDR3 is CAGSLTGGPQETQYF. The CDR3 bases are TGTGCCGGCAGCTTAACGGGGGGTCCCCAAGAGACCCAGTACTTC.

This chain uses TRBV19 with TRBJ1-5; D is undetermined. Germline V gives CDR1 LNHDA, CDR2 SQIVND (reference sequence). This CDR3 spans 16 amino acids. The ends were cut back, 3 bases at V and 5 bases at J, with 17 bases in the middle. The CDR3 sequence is CASSIRVVRSHQPQHF. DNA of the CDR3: TGTGCCAGTAGTATCCGAGTGGTCCGGAGCCATCAGCCCCAGCATTTT.

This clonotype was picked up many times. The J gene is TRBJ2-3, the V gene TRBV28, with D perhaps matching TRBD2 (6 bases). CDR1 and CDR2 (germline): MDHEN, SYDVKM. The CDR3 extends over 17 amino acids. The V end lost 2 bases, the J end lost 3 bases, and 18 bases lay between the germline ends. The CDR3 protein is CASSLPGRGVWTDTQYF. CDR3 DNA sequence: TGTGCCAGCAGTTTACCCGGGCGGGGTGTTTGGACAGATACGCAGTATTTT.

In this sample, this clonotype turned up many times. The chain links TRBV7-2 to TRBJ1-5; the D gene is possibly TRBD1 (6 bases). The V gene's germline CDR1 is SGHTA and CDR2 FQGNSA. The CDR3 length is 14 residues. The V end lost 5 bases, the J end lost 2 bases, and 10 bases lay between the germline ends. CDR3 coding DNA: TGTGCCAGCAGCCCTCGGACAGGCAATCAGCCCCAGCATTTT. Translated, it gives CASSPRTGNQPQHF.

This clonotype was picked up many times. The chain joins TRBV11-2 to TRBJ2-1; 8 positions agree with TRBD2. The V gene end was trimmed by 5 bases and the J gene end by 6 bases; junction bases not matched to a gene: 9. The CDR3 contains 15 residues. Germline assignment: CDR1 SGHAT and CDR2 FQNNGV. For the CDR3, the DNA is TGTGCCAGCAGCCGTATAGCGGGACGGGGCAATGAGCAGTTCTTC. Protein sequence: CASSRIAGRGNEQFF.

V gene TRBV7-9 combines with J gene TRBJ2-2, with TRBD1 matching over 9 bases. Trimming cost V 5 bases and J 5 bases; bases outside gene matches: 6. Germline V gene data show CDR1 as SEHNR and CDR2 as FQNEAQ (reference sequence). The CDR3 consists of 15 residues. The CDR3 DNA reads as TGTGCCAGCAGCGCCTACAGGGGGCGGACCGGGGAGCTGTTTTTT. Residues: CASSAYRGRTGELFF.

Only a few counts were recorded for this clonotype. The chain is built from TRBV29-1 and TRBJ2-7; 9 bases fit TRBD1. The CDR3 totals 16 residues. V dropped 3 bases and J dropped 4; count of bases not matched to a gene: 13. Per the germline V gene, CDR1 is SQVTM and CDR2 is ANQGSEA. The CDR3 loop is CSVEWAGQGTVYEQYF. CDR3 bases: TGCAGCGTTGAGTGGGCGGGACAGGGTACCGTTTACGAGCAGTACTTC.

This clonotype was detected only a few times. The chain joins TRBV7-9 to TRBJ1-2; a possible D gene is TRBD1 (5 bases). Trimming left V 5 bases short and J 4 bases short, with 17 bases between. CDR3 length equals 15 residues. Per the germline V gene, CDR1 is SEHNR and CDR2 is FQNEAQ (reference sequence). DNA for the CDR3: TGTGCCAGCAGCCGGGGGACCCCAGGTACCTATGGCTACACCTTC. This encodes CASSRGTPGTYGYTF.

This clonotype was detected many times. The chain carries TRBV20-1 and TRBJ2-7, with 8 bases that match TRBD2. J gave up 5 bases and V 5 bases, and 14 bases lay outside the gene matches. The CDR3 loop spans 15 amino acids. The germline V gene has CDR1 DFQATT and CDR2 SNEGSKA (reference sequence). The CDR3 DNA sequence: TGCAGTGCTGGAAAACTGGGACTAGGAAAGAACGAGCAGTACTTC. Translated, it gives CSAGKLGLGKNEQYF.

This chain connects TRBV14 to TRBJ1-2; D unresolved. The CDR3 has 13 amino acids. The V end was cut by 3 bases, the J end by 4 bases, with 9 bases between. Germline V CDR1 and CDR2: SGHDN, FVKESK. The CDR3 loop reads CASSHEPGYGYTF. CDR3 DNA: TGTGCCAGCAGCCATGAGCCCGGCTATGGCTACACCTTC.

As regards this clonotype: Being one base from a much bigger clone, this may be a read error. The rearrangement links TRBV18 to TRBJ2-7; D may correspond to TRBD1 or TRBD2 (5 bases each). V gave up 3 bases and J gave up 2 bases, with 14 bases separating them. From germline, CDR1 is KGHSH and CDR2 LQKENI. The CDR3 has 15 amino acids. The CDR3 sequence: CASSPGPRGPYEQYF. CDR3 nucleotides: TGTGCCAGCTCACCGGGACCCCGAGGACCCTACGAGCAGTACTTC.

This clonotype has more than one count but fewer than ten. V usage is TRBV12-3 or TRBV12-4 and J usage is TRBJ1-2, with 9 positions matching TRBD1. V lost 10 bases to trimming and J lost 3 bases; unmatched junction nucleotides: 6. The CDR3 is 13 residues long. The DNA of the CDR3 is TGTGCCACCAAGGGACAGGGAGACTATGGCTACACCTTC. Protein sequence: CATKGQGDYGYTF.

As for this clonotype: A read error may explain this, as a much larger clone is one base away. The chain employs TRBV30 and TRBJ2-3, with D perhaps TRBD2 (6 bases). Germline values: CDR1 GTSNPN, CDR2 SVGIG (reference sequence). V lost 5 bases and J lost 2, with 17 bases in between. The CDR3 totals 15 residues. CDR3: CAWGALVADTDTQYF. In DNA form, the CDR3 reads TGTGCCTGGGGTGCCTTGGTAGCGGACACAGATACGCAGTATTTT.

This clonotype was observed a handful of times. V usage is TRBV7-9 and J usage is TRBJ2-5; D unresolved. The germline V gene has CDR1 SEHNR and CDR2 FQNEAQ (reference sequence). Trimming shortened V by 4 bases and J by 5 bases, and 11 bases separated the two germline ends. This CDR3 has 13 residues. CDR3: CASSWPERETQYF. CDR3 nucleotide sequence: TGTGCCAGCAGCTGGCCCGAAAGGGAGACCCAGTACTTC.

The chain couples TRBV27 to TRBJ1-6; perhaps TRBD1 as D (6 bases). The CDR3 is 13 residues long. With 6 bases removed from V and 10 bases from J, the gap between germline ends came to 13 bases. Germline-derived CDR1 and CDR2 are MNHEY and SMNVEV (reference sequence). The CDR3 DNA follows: TGTGCCAGCAGACAGGGAGGACGGTCACCCCTCCACTTT. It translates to CASRQGGRSPLHF.

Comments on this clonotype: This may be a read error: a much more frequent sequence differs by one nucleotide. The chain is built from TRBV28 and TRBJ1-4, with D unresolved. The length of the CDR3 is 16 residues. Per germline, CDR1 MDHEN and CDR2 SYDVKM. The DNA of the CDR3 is TGTGTCAGCAGTTCCCCCCAGGTGCGGTTGGATGAAAAACTGTTTTTT. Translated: CVSSSPQVRLDEKLFF. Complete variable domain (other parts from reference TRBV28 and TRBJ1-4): DVKVTQSSRYLVKRTGEKVFLECVQDMDHENMFWYRQDPGLGLRLIYFSYDVKMKEKGDIPEGYSVSREKKERFSLILESASTNQTSMYLCVSSSPQVRLDEKLFFGSGTQLSVL.

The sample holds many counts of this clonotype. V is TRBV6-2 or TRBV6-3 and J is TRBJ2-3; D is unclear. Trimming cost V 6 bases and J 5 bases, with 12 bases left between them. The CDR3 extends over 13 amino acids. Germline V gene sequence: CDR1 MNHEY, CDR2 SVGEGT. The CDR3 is CASRILPRDTQYF. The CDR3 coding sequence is TGTGCCAGCAGAATACTGCCGAGAGATACGCAGTATTTT.